These T cell receptor beta chains were read from a single sample in a study of shared clonotypes between healthy human individuals. The table came from immunoSEQ multiplex PCR; TCRdb's copy has only in-frame clones and leaves some out. The table lists about 1,800,000 clones, 85% to 95% of them singletons, with 1% to 1.5% in the top ten. The sample comprised naive CD8+ T cells sorted from blood. Every receptor here comes from a man aged 18 to 30 in good health. Each CDR3 is given with its conserved first and last residue. The D gene is left open where the match is weak. Size is stated for part of the rows, as once, few or many counts, or as a class when the clone is expanded.

clone_size d_call j_call v_call cdr3_nt cdr3_aa
- - TRBJ2-7 TRBV19 TGTGCCAGTAGTATAGGGGGATCCCCGGGGAACTCCTACGAGCAGTACTTC CASSIGGSPGNSYEQYF
- TRBD1 TRBJ2-1 TRBV13 TGTGCCAGCAGCTTAGGCGTCGGGACAGGGGCCTACAATGAGCAGTTCTTC CASSLGVGTGAYNEQFF
- TRBD1 TRBJ1-1 TRBV9 TGTGCCAGCAGCCCCCGGACAGGGGGCATGAACACTGAAGCTTTCTTT CASSPRTGGMNTEAFF
- - TRBJ1-2 TRBV4-1 TGCGCCAGCAGCCACCTAACAGCCAACTATGGCTACACCTTC CASSHLTANYGYTF
- - TRBJ2-7 TRBV27 TGTGCCAGCAGTTTATTGGGGGTTCACGAGCAGTACTTC CASSLLGVHEQYF
- TRBD2 TRBJ2-5 TRBV11-1 TGTGCCAGCAGCTTACTAGCGGGGGGCGAAGAGACCCAGTACTTC CASSLLAGGEETQYF
- - TRBJ1-1 TRBV7-2 TGTGCCAGCAGGGAGGGCGCGAACACTGAAGCTTTCTTT CASREGANTEAFF
- - TRBJ1-5 TRBV27 TGTGCCAGCAGCCCACAGGGTGGGGTCAATCAGCCCCAGCATTTT CASSPQGGVNQPQHF
once TRBD2 TRBJ2-5 TRBV7-9 TGTGCCAGCAGCTCAACGGGACTAGCGGGAGCCCGAGAGACCCAGTACTTC CASSSTGLAGARETQYF
- TRBD1 TRBJ1-4 TRBV5-6 TGTGCCAGCAGCCCGACAGGGGCTAATGAAAAACTGTTTTTT CASSPTGANEKLFF